The clone carrying this TCR beta chain was seen ten or more times. The antigen is undetermined. How the authors handled the data: Clinicopathological groups of papillary thyroid cancer showed CDR3 differences that were used to build a distant-metastasis classifier. TCRdb re-analyzed the PCR reads through MiXCR. The V and J calls reflect TCRdb's pipeline rather than the authors' work. The sample records 25,000 to 40,000 clones, about 17% being singletons. This CDR3 spans 16 amino acids. The V and J ends lost 5 bases and 6 bases, in that order; junction bases with no gene match: 8. CDR1 is SGHAT, CDR2 FQNNGV, per germline. This entry comes from a study of metastatic and nonmetastatic thyroid tumors. Across the whole study: Comparative analysis of repertoires was undertaken across blood and tumor or nodule tissue obtained from malignant and benign thyroid patients.

Findings of the study overall: It was reportedly found that TCR beta diversity was significantly higher in malignant thyroid tumors than in benign nodules, a difference seen in both blood and tumor samples.

Every patient was untreated before thyroid surgery. The sample was blood. This clonotype was sampled from a female donor with papillary thyroid cancer or a benign thyroid nodule (not recorded which). Some clones in this sample may be carry-over from other donors' samples. The J gene is TRBJ2-3, the V gene TRBV11-2, with 13 nucleotides matching TRBD2. CDR3 region: CASSRGTSGGADTQYF. CDR3 in DNA: TGTGCCAGCAGCCGGGGAACTAGCGGGGGGGCGGATACGCAGTATTTT.